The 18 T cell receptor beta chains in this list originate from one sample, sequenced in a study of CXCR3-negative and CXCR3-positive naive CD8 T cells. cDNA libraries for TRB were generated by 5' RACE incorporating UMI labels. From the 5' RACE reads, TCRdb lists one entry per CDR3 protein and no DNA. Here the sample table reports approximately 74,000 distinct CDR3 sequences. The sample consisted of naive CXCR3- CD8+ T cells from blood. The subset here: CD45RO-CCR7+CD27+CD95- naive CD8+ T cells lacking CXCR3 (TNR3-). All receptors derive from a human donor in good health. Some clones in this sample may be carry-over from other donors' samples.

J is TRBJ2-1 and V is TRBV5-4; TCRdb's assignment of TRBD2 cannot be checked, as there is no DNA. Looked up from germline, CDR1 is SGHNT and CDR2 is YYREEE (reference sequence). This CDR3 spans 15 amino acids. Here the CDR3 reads CASSSPSGHYNEQFF.

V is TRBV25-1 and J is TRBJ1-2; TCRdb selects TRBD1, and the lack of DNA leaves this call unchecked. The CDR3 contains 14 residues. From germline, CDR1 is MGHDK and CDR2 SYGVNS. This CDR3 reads CASSVGTGNYGYTF.

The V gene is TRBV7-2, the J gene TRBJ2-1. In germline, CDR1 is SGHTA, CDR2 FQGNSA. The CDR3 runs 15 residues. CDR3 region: CASSLILFGYNEQFF.

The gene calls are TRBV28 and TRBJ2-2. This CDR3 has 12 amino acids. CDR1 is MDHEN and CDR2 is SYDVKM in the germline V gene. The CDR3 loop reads CASSRRTGELFF.

CDR3 amino acids: CASSTDRVGPEAFF. The rearrangement joins TRBV7-9 to TRBJ1-1. The CDR3 is made up of 14 amino acids. CDR1 and CDR2 (germline): SEHNR, FQNEAQ (reference sequence).

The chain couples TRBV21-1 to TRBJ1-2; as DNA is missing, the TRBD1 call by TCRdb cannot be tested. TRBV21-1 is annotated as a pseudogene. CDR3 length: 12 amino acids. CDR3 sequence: CASRKGHKGYTF.

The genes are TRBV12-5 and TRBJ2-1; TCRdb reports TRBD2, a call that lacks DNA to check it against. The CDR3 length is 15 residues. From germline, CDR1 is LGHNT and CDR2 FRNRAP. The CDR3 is CASGLTGTSVNEQFF. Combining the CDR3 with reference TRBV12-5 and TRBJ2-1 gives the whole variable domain DARVTQTPRHKVTEMGQEVTMRCQPILGHNTVFWYRQTMMQGLELLAYFRNRAPLDDSGMPKDRFSAEMPDATLATLKIQPSEPRDSAVYFCASGLTGTSVNEQFFGPGTRLTVL.

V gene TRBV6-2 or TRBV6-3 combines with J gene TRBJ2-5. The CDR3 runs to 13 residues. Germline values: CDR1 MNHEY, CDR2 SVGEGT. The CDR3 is CASRLPATETQYF.

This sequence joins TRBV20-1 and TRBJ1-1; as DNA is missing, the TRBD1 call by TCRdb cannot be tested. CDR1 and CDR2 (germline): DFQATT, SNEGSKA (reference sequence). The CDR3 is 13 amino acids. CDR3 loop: CSAVDRVNTEAFF.

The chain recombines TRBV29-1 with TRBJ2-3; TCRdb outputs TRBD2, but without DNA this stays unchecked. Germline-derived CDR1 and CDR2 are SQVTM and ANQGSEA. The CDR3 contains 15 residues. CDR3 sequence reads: CSVGGGRPTTDTQYF.

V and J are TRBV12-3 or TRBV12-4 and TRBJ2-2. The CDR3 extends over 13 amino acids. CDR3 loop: CASSLAQTGELFF.

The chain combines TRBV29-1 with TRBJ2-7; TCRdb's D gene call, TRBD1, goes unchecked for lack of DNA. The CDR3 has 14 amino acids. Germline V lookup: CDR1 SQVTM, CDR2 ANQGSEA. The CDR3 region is CSVGTGQRGDEQYF.

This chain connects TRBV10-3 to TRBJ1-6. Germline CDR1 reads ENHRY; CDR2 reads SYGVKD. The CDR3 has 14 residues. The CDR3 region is CAISEAVPNSPLHF.

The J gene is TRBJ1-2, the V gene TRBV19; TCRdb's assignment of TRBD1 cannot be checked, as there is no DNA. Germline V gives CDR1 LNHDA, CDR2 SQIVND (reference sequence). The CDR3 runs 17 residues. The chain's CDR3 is CASSSPGTGAVDYGYTF. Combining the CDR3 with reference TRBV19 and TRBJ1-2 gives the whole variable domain DGGITQSPKYLFRKEGQNVTLSCEQNLNHDAMYWYRQDPGQGLRLIYYSQIVNDFQKGDIAEGYSVSREKKESFPLTVTSAQKNPTAFYLCASSSPGTGAVDYGYTFGSGTRLTVV.

Here the CDR3 reads CASRYRDSGYEQYF. This chain uses TRBV6-2 or TRBV6-3 with TRBJ2-7; absent DNA, TCRdb's TRBD2 call cannot be checked. CDR3 length equals 14 residues. Germline V gene lookup returns CDR1 MNHEY and CDR2 SVGEGT.

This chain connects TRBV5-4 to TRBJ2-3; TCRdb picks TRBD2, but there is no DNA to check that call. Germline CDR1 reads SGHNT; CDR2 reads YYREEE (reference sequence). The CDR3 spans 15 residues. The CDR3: CASSLKLAITDTQYF.

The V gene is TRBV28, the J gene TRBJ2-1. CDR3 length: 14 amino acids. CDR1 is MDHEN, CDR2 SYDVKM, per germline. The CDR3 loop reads CASSTSDGVSEQFF.

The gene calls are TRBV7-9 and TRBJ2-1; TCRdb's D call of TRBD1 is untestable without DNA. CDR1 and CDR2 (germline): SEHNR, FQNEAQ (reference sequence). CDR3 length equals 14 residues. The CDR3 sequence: CASSEGTGEDEQFF. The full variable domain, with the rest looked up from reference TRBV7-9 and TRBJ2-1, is DTGVSQNPRHKITKRGQNVTFRCDPISEHNRLYWYRQTLGQGPEFLTYFQNEAQLEKSRLLSDRFSAERPKGSFSTLEIQRTEQGDSAMYLCASSEGTGEDEQFFGPGTRLTVL.